This passage covers 17 T cell receptor beta chains from one sample sequenced in a study of cytomegalovirus exposure and HLA in healthy donors (dated by TCRdb to about 2017). Library preparation used the immunoSEQ multiplex PCR assay. TCRdb mirrors the immuneACCESS table, restricted to in-frame sequences. Some clones are absent from its copies; in checked studies, under half trace to an unresolved V gene, and the reason for the others is unknown. Present in this sample are 150,000 or so clones, about 87% of which were seen just once. The biggest ten clones account for roughly 6.4% of the sample. The material sequenced was PBMCs. These receptors all come from a woman in her 30s in good health and CMV-seropositive.

The chain employs TRBV28 and TRBJ2-3; 13 nucleotides match TRBD2. The V and J ends lost 3 bases and 3 bases, in that order; junction bases with no gene match: 9. CDR3 length: 18 residues. The V gene's germline CDR1 is MDHEN and CDR2 SYDVKM. DNA of the CDR3: TGTGCCAGCAGTTTCCCCAGACTAGCGGGGGGCAGGACAGATACGCAGTATTTT. It translates to CASSFPRLAGGRTDTQYF. Drawing the rest from reference TRBV28 and TRBJ2-3, the complete variable domain is DVKVTQSSRYLVKRTGEKVFLECVQDMDHENMFWYRQDPGLGLRLIYFSYDVKMKEKGDIPEGYSVSREKKERFSLILESASTNQTSMYLCASSFPRLAGGRTDTQYFGPGTRLTVL.

This rearrangement joins TRBV7-9 to TRBJ2-7; 7 nucleotides match TRBD1. Germline V gene sequence: CDR1 SEHNR, CDR2 FQNEAQ (reference sequence). Losses at the gene ends were 0 bases for V and 5 bases for J; bases not matched to a gene: 1. This CDR3 contains 13 residues. CDR3 amino acids: CASSLATGNEQYF. The CDR3 DNA is TGTGCCAGCAGCTTAGCGACAGGGAACGAGCAGTACTTC.

The CDR3 sequence: CASSDSWSNRGTDTQYF. The DNA of the CDR3 is TGTGCCAGCAGTGATTCTTGGTCGAACAGGGGAACAGATACGCAGTATTTT. The V and J genes are TRBV6-1 and TRBJ2-3; 7 bases are shared with TRBD1. The length of the CDR3 is 17 residues. Germline CDR1 and CDR2: MNHNS and SASEGT. With 3 bases clipped from V and 3 bases from J, the junction kept 12 bases outside the gene matches.

The CDR3 coding sequence is TGTGCCAGCAGACCGGGACAGGGTGTATTTTGGGCTTTCTTT. It yields the protein CASRPGQGVFWAFF. The chain recombines TRBV2 with TRBJ1-1, with 9 nucleotides matching TRBD1. Germline CDR1 and CDR2: SNHLY and FYNNEI. After removal of 6 bases from V and 11 bases from J, the junction contained 13 bases not matched to a gene. This CDR3 contains 14 residues.

V is TRBV11-2 and J is TRBJ2-1; possibly TRBD2 for D (5 bases). Trimming shortened V by 2 bases and J by 8 bases, and 16 bases separated the two germline ends. This CDR3 has 15 residues. Germline V CDR1 and CDR2: SGHAT, FQNNGV. The DNA of the CDR3 is TGTGCCAGCAGCTTATCAGCGGACCCCACCCATGAGCAGTTCTTC. Translation: CASSLSADPTHEQFF. Filled out from reference TRBV11-2 and TRBJ2-1, the complete variable domain reads EAGVAQSPRYKIIEKRQSVAFWCNPISGHATLYWYQQILGQGPKLLIQFQNNGVVDDSQLPKDRFSAERLKGVDSTLKIQPAKLEDSAVYLCASSLSADPTHEQFFGPGTRLTVL.

V and J are TRBV29-1 and TRBJ1-2; TRBD1 aligns across 9 bases. Looked up from germline, CDR1 is SQVTM and CDR2 is ANQGSEA. V was pared by 0 bases and J by 8 bases, with 13 bases of the junction left unmatched. The CDR3 runs to 16 residues. CDR3 region: CSVEEVSGTGFLGYTF. The CDR3 DNA reads TGCAGCGTTGAAGAGGTTTCCGGGACAGGGTTTCTAGGCTACACCTTC.

The chain links TRBV5-4 to TRBJ1-4; TRBD1 is a possible D gene (6 bases). Germline-derived CDR1 and CDR2 are SGHNT and YYREEE (reference sequence). V lost 3 bases and J 8 bases, leaving 14 bases between the germline ends. CDR3 length: 14 residues. CDR3 DNA sequence: TGTGCCAGCAGCTACGGGGGGCCGCAGGAAAAACTGTTTTTT. It is translated as CASSYGGPQEKLFF.

The chain is built from TRBV2 and TRBJ2-7; D is possibly TRBD1 (5 bases). CDR1 is SNHLY, CDR2 FYNNEI, per germline. Trimming took 6 bases from V and 2 from J, leaving 14 bases between them. The CDR3 covers 14 residues. The CDR3 region has the DNA TGTGCCAGCAGCCAAGGGGCTAGAGCCTACGAGCAGTACTTC. It specifies CASSQGARAYEQYF.

The chain is built from TRBV2 and TRBJ2-7; D is ambiguous. Germline V gene lookup returns CDR1 SNHLY and CDR2 FYNNEI. The CDR3 is 14 residues long. The V gene lost 8 bases and the J gene lost 6 bases, with 20 bases spanning the gap. Here the CDR3 DNA reads TGTGCCAGCGAGCGAATCGCCAGAATGGGCGAGCAGTACTTC. Amino acid sequence: CASERIARMGEQYF.

The chain employs TRBV28 and TRBJ1-4, with D possibly TRBD1 on 5 matching bases. The germline V gene has CDR1 MDHEN and CDR2 SYDVKM. V lost 7 bases and J lost 0, with 9 bases in between. This CDR3 region has 14 residues. The CDR3 here is CASTTGATNEKLFF. CDR3 nucleotides: TGTGCCAGCACCACGGGGGCAACTAATGAAAAACTGTTTTTT.

The CDR3 coding sequence is TGTGCCAGCAGCTCGGGACAGTCCTACGAGCAGTACTTC. This encodes CASSSGQSYEQYF. The V gene is TRBV28, the J gene TRBJ2-7; 7 nucleotides line up with TRBD1. After removal of 6 bases from V and 1 base from J, the junction contained 3 bases not matched to a gene. Germline assignment: CDR1 MDHEN and CDR2 SYDVKM. The length of the CDR3 is 13 residues. The full variable domain, rest sourced from reference TRBV28 and TRBJ2-7, is DVKVTQSSRYLVKRTGEKVFLECVQDMDHENMFWYRQDPGLGLRLIYFSYDVKMKEKGDIPEGYSVSREKKERFSLILESASTNQTSMYLCASSSGQSYEQYFGPGTRLTVT.

This chain connects TRBV4-1 to TRBJ2-7, with 10 bases lining up with TRBD1. Germline trimming cut 3 bases from V and 1 base from J; bases unmatched to any gene: 3. The CDR3 spans 15 residues. Germline values: CDR1 MGHRA, CDR2 YSYEKL. The CDR3 nucleotides are TGCGCCAGCAGCCACCGGGACAGGGGATCCTACGAGCAGTACTTC. As protein: CASSHRDRGSYEQYF.

The chain uses TRBV5-1 and TRBJ2-7; 10 nucleotides line up with TRBD2. The CDR3 runs to 16 residues. The germline gives CDR1 SGHRS, CDR2 YFSETQ. V lost 0 bases to trimming and J lost 7 bases; unmatched junction nucleotides: 10. The DNA for the CDR3 is TGCGCCAGCAGCTTGGCCCCGAGCGGGGGGGCGGGAGAGCAGTACTTC. The encoded protein is CASSLAPSGGAGEQYF.

This chain links TRBV7-3 with TRBJ2-7; TRBD1 agrees at 8 bases. CDR3 length: 14 residues. V shed 3 bases and J 4 bases; nucleotides not matched to a gene: 5. Germline values: CDR1 SGHTA, CDR2 FQGTGA. CDR3 bases: TGTGCCAGCAGCTTGGGGACAGGCCGTTACGAGCAGTACTTC. Its translation is CASSLGTGRYEQYF.

This clone was seen a few times. The V call is TRBV18, the J call TRBJ2-1; the D gene is possibly TRBD1 (5 bases). This CDR3 contains 15 residues. Germline lookup yields CDR1 KGHSH and CDR2 LQKENI. V was clipped by 2 bases and J by 0 bases, with 8 bases between them. The CDR3 DNA reads TGTGCCAGCTCACCAGGGGCTAGCTCCTACAATGAGCAGTTCTTC. Translating it yields CASSPGASSYNEQFF.

The CDR3 sequence: CASSPSGLATEEQYF. The CDR3, as DNA: TGTGCCTCTTCCCCCTCCGGACTAGCCACCGAAGAGCAGTACTTC. This rearrangement joins TRBV18 to TRBJ2-7; TRBD2 aligns across 8 bases. The CDR3 spans 15 residues. Germline V CDR1 and CDR2: KGHSH, LQKENI. Germline trimming cut 11 bases from V and 7 bases from J; bases unmatched to any gene: 19.

The rearrangement links TRBV28 to TRBJ1-4; TRBD1 is a possible D gene (6 bases). The CDR3 is made up of 15 amino acids. V was pared by 6 bases and J by 8 bases, with 19 bases between. The germline gives CDR1 MDHEN, CDR2 SYDVKM. CDR3 in amino acids: CASSPSTGTREKLFF. CDR3 coding DNA: TGTGCCAGCAGCCCGTCAACAGGGACGAGGGAAAAACTGTTTTTT.